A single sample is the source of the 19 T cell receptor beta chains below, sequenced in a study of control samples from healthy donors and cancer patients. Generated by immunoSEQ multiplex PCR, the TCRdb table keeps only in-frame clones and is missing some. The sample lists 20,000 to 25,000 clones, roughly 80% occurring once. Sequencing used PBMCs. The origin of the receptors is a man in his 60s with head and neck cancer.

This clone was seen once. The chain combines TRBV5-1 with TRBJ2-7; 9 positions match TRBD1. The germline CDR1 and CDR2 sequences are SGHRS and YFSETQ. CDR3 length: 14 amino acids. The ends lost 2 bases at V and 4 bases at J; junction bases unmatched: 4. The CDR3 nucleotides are TGCGCCAGCAGCTTCCAGGGACAGGGTTACGAGCAGTACTTC. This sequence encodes CASSFQGQGYEQYF. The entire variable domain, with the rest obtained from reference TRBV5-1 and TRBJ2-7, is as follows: KAGVTQTPRYLIKTRGQQVTLSCSPISGHRSVSWYQQTPGQGLQFLFEYFSETQRNKGNFPGRFSGRQFSNSRSEMNVSTLELGDSALYLCASSFQGQGYEQYFGPGTRLTVT.

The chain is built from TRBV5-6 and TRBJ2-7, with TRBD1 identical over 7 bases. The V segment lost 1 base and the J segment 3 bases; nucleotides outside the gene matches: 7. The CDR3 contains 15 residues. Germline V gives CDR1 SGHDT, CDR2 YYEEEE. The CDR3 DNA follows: TGTGCCAGCAGCTTGTTAGACAGGGTGATCTACGAGCAGTACTTC. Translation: CASSLLDRVIYEQYF.

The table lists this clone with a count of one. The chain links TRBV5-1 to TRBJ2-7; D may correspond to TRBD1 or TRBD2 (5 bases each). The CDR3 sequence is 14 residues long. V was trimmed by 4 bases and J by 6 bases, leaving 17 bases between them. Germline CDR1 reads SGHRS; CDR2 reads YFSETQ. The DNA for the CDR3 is TGCGCCAGCAGCGCAACAGCCGGGACCAGCGAGCAGTACTTC. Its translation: CASSATAGTSEQYF.

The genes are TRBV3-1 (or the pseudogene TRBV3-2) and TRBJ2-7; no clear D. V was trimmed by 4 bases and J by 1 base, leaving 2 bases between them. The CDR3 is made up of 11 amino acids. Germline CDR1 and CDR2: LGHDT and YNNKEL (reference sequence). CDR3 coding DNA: TGTGCCAGCAGCCGATCCTACGAGCAGTACTTC. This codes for CASSRSYEQYF.

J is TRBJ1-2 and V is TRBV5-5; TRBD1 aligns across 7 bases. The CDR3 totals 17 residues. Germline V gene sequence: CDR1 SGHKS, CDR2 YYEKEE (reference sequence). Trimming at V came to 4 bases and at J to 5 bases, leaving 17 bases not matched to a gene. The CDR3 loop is CASSRTGGRGWDYGYTF. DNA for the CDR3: TGTGCCAGCAGCAGGACAGGAGGTCGAGGATGGGATTATGGCTACACCTTC.

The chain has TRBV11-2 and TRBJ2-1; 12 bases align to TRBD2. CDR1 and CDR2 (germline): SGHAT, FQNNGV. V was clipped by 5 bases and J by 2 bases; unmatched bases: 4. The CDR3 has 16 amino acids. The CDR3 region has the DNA TGTGCCAGCAGCCTGAGACTAGCGGGAGCCTACAATGAGCAGTTCTTC. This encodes CASSLRLAGAYNEQFF.

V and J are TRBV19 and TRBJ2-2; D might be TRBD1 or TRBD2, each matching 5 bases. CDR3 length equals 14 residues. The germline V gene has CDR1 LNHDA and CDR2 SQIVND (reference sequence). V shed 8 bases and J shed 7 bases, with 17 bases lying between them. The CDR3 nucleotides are TGTGCCAGTGCTGGGGGTAGCAAGGACGGGGAGCTGTTTTTT. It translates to CASAGGSKDGELFF.

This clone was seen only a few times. DNA for the CDR3: TGTGCCAGCAGCTTGGGTCCGGAGTACAATGAGCAGTTCTTC. Its translation is CASSLGPEYNEQFF. The V gene is TRBV7-2, the J gene TRBJ2-1, with D uncertain. Trimming removed 3 bases from V and 4 bases from J, with 10 bases in between. CDR3 length: 14 amino acids. Germline V CDR1 and CDR2: SGHTA, FQGNSA. The full variable domain, with the rest looked up from reference TRBV7-2 and TRBJ2-1, is GAGVSQSPSNKVTEKGKDVELRCDPISGHTALYWYRQSLGQGLEFLIYFQGNSAPDKSGLPSDRFSAERTGGSVSTLTIQRTQQEDSAVYLCASSLGPEYNEQFFGPGTRLTVL.

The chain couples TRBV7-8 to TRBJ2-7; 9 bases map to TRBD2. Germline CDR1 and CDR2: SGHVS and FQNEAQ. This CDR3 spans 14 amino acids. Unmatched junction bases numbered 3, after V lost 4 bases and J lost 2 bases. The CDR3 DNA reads TGTGCCAGCAGCTCCTTAGCGGGGGCCTACGAGCAGTACTTC. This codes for CASSSLAGAYEQYF.

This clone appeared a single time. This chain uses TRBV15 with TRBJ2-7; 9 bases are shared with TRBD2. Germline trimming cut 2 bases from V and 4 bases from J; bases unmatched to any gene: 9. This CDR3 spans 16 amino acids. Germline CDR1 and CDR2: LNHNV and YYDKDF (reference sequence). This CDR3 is CATSRSWREGHYEQYF. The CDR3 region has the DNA TGTGCCACCAGCAGAAGCTGGCGGGAGGGCCATTACGAGCAGTACTTC. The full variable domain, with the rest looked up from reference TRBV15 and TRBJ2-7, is DAMVIQNPRYQVTQFGKPVTLSCSQTLNHNVMYWYQQKSSQAPKLLFHYYDKDFNNEADTPDNFQSRRPNTSFCFLDIRSPGLGDTAMYLCATSRSWREGHYEQYFGPGTRLTVT.

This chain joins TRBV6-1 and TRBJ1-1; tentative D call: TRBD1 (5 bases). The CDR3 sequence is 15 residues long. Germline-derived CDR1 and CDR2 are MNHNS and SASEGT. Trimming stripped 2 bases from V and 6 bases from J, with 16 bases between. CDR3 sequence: CASSELGTPGAEAFF. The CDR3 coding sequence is TGTGCCAGCAGTGAATTGGGGACCCCAGGCGCTGAAGCTTTCTTT.

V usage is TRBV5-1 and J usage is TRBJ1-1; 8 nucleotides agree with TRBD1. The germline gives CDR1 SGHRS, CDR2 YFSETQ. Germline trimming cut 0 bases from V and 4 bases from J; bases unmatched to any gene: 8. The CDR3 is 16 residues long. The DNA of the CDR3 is TGCGCCAGCAGCTTGGAATCGCAGGGGGCTTCCACTGAAGCTTTCTTT. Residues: CASSLESQGASTEAFF.

The CDR3 coding sequence is TGTGCCAGCGGCAGCTACGAGCAGTACTTC. Translating it yields CASGSYEQYF. This chain links TRBV21-1 with TRBJ2-7. TRBV21-1 is a pseudogene locus. The CDR3 totals 10 residues.

The CDR3 reads CSAGGYSNQPQHF. The CDR3 DNA follows: TGCAGTGCTGGTGGTTATAGCAATCAGCCCCAGCATTTT. This sequence joins TRBV20-1 and TRBJ1-5; unclear D gene. Germline V gene sequence: CDR1 DFQATT, CDR2 SNEGSKA (reference sequence). The CDR3 is 13 residues long. V dropped 5 bases and J dropped 0 bases, with 8 bases sitting between them.

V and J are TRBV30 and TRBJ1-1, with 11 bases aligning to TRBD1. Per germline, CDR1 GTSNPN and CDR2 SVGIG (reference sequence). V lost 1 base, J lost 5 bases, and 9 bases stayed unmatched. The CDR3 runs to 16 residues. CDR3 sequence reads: CAWSALGTGGRTEAFF. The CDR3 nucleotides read TGTGCCTGGAGTGCTCTCGGGACAGGGGGGCGTACTGAAGCTTTCTTT.

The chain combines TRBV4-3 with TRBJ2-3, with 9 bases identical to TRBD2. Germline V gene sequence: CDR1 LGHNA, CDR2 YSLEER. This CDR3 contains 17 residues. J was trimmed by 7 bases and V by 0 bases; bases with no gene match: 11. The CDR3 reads CASSQDWAGGPRNTQYF. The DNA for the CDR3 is TGCGCCAGCAGCCAAGATTGGGCGGGGGGGCCGCGAAATACGCAGTATTTT.

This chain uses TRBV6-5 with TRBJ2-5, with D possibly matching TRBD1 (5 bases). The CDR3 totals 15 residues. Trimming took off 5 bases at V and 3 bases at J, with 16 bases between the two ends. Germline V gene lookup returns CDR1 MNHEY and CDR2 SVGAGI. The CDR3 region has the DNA TGTGCCAGCAGTACCGCTCAGGGAATGAAAGAGACCCAGTACTTC. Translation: CASSTAQGMKETQYF.

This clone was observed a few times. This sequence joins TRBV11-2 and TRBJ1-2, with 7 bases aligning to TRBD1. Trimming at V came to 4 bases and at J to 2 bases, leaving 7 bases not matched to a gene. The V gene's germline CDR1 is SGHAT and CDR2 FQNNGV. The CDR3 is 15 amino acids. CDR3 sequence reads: CASSSRQGWNYGYTF. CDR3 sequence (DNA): TGTGCCAGCAGCTCCCGACAGGGATGGAACTATGGCTACACCTTC. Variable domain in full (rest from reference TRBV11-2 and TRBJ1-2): EAGVAQSPRYKIIEKRQSVAFWCNPISGHATLYWYQQILGQGPKLLIQFQNNGVVDDSQLPKDRFSAERLKGVDSTLKIQPAKLEDSAVYLCASSSRQGWNYGYTFGSGTRLTVV.

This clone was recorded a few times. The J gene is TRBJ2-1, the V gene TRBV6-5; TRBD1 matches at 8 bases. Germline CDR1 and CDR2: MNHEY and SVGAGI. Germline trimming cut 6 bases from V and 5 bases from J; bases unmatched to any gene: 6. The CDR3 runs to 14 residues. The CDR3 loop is CASRTGAGNNEQFF. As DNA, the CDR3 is TGTGCCAGCAGGACAGGGGCGGGGAACAATGAGCAGTTCTTC.